This TCR beta chain comes out of a study of blood T cell repertoires in COVID-19 (dated by TCRdb to the early 2020s). For the study in its entirety: The collaborator samples originated in the United States, Italy and Spain and spanned the acute and convalescent phases of COVID-19. The material from the prospective study consisted of cDNA or gDNA derived from T cells, B-cell-depleted T cells, or PBMCs. The dataset comprised deeply sampled blood TCRbeta repertoires from subjects exposed to, actively infected with, or recovered from COVID-19. A freely available public database, intended as a resource for researchers studying the immune response to SARS-CoV-2, is where the repertoires were released. Samples came from the ongoing ImmuneRACE study (first 160 participants) plus 1,254 subjects from 6 global collaborators. Nearly every sample came with metadata listing a de-identified subject ID, COVID-19 status, age in years and sex. Where available, HLA class I and class II types were obtained from metadata supplied by the sample provider rather than from assay-based typing.

TCRbeta CDR3 regions were amplified from genomic DNA by means of the immunoSEQ Assay, a bias-controlled multiplex PCR. The authors' analysis ran thus. Within the assay, amplification of reference gene primers was used to estimate how many nucleated cells each sample contained. To quantify the absolute abundance of each unique TCRbeta CDR3 rearrangement, sequence reads were collapsed and filtered. For each sample, productive Simpson clonality was calculated as the square root of Simpson's diversity index across productive rearrangements. Entries here come from immuneACCESS through TCRdb and include only in-frame sequences with V and J called. Some clones fail to appear in such tables; in the studies checked, an unresolved V gene covers under half of the shortfall, and the cause of the remainder is unknown. That table supplies the V and J calls and clone size; D and trimming were determined from the DNA. The sample table lists 100,000 or so clones, around 87% of them with a count of one. The ten largest clones add up to just under 20% of the sample.

What the research found in general, with its limitations: Clinical and demographic metadata were provided uncurated, with the amount varying by source and participant.

Compared with germline, V lacks 3 bases and J lacks 2 bases; bases without a gene match: 9. The CDR3 covers 16 residues, taking in both the cysteine and the phenylalanine. Only the CDR3 DNA is retained, 48 bases long and in frame from the first base. The germline V gene (reference sequence) gives CDR1 as LGHDT and CDR2 as YNNKEL. Notes on this clone: It has no known antigen specificity. Base quality data are lacking; no much larger clone is found one base away.

The collaborating institutions used their own protocols to collect whole blood in K2EDTA tubes. For TCRbeta analysis, collaborator samples were shipped as frozen whole blood, as isolated PBMCs, or as DNA extracted from either sample type. This receptor chain uses TRBV3-1 (or the pseudogene TRBV3-2) and TRBJ2-7, with 8 central nucleotides matching TRBD1. This receptor was obtained from a human donor in a cohort sampled during active COVID-19. The sequencing sample was made of peripheral blood. The CDR3 loop reads CASSHQGQGGPYEQYF. The nucleotides read TGTGCCAGCAGCCATCAAGGACAGGGTGGTCCCTACGAGCAGTACTTC.